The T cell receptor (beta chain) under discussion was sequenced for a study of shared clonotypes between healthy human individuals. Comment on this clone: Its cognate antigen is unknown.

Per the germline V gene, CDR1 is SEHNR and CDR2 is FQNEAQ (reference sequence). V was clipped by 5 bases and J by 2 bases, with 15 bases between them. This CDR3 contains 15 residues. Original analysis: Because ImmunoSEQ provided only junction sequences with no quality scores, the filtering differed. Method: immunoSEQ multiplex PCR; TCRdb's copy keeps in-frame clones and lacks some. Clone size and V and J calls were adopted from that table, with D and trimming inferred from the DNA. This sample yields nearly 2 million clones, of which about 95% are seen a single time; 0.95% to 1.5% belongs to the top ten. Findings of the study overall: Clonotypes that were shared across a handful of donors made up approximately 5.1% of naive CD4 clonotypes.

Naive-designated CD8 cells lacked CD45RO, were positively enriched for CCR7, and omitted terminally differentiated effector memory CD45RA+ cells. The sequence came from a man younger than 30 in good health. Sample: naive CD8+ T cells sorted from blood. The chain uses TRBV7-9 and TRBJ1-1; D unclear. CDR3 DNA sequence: TGTGCCAGCAGCGGATTCGAGGACGGCAACACTGAAGCTTTCTTT. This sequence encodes CASSGFEDGNTEAFF.